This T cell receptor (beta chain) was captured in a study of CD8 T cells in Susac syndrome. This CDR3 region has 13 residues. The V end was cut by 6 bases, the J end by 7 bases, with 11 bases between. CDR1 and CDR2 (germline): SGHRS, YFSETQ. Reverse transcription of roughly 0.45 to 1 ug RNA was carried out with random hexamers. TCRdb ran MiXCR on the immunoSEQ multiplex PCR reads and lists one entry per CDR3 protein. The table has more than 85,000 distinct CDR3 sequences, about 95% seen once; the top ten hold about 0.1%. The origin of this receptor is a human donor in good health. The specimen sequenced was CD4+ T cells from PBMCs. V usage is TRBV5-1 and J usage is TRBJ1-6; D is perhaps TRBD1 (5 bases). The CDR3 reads CASNQGPNSPLHF. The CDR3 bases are TGCGCCAGCAATCAGGGCCCAAATTCACCCCTCCACTTT.